This T cell receptor (beta chain) was sequenced during a study of early T cells in non-severe SARS-CoV-2 infection. V lost 1 base to trimming and J lost 4 bases; unmatched junction nucleotides: 5. There are 16 residues in the CDR3. The germline CDR1 and CDR2 sequences are DFQATT and SNEGSKA (reference sequence). TCRdb used MiXCR to reprocess the 5' RACE reads, holding one entry per CDR3 protein. The data contain under 85,000 distinct CDR3 sequences, 10% to 15% of them singletons. This clonotype was obtained from an adult who was a healthcare worker with PCR-confirmed SARS-CoV-2 infection or an uninfected control (not recorded which). The donor label of this sample is uncertain. Sequencing used whole blood, obtained at baseline. The J gene is TRBJ2-1, the V gene TRBV20-1; 12 nucleotides agree with TRBD2. CDR3 nucleotides: TGCAGTGCTAGAGTTGGACTAGCGGGACCGTACAATGAGCAGTTCTTC. Translation gives CSARVGLAGPYNEQFF.